This T cell receptor (beta chain) was identified in a study of T cell repertoires in cytomegalovirus infection. Study-wide background: CMV epitopes in the study were HLA-C-restricted (recently identified) and HLA-B-restricted (well studied).

Points from the study as a whole: Summed public TCR beta family frequency identified CMV carriers bearing the relevant HLA. HLA-C-restricted CMV clonotypes gave the most frequent clonotype in two of eight donors.

The CDR3 consists of 14 residues. Germline V gene data show CDR1 as ENHRY and CDR2 as SYGVKD. Unmatched junction bases numbered 4, after V lost 3 bases and J lost 5 bases. TCRdb re-derived calls from the reads in MiXCR, one entry per CDR3 protein. Of about 920,000 distinct CDR3 sequences in the sample, 30% to 40% were seen once. This clonotype was picked up a small number of times. Its antigen is unknown. The chain recombines TRBV10-3 with TRBJ2-7; 10 nucleotides agree with TRBD1. The TCR was taken from a human donor in good health (CMV status not recorded). Some clones in this sample may be carry-over from other donors' samples. The sample was cultured CD8+ T cells from PBMCs, taken from culture after CMV antigen stimulation. CDR3 DNA: TGTGCCATCAGTGATGACAGGGGGCAGGACGAGCAGTACTTC. Encoded protein: CAISDDRGQDEQYF.